This TCR beta chain was retrieved from a study of blood T cell repertoires in COVID-19. Study details: The United States, Italy and Spain were the sources of the acute and convalescent COVID-19 samples.

In germline, CDR1 is GTSNPN, CDR2 SVGIG (reference sequence). The CDR3 loop spans 14 amino acids. V lost 0 bases and J lost 7, with 10 bases in between. Authors' methods: Amplification of reference gene primers was used by the study to estimate nucleated cell counts. This table comes from immunoSEQ multiplex PCR, and its TCRdb copy is limited to in-frame clones, with some not included. That table furnishes V, J and clone size, whereas the DNA furnished D and trimming. The sample holds 95,000 to 150,000 clones, 82% seen once. The receptor's source is a woman between 70 and 85 years old with acute or convalescent COVID-19. Sequenced material: peripheral blood. The chain employs TRBV30 and TRBJ1-6; maybe TRBD1 (5 bases). The CDR3 DNA reads TGTGCCTGGAGTGTAGAGACAGAAAATTCACCCCTCCACTTT. Translation gives CAWSVETENSPLHF. Full variable domain (rest looked up from reference TRBV30 and TRBJ1-6): SQTIHQWPATLVQPVGSPLSLECTVEGTSNPNLYWYRQAAGRGLQLLFYSVGIGQISSEVPQNLSASRPQDRQFILSSKKLLLSDSGFYLCAWSVETENSPLHFGNGTRLTVT.